These 25 T cell receptor beta chains were all obtained from the same sample, sequenced in a study of T-cell reconstitution after alpha-beta-depleted transplantation in children. During its preparation, the TCRbeta library received unique molecular identifiers. TCRdb recomputed calls from the PCR reads with MiXCR, one row per CDR3 protein. The table shows 250,000 to 300,000 distinct CDR3 sequences, with about 9.4% occurring only once. Material: PBMCs, obtained before TCRalphabeta/CD19-depleted stem cell transplant. Receptors were obtained from a boy in the first two years of life with acute myeloid leukemia, due to receive a stem cell transplant.

This clonotype was seen repeatedly, ten times or more. The V and J genes are TRBV28 and TRBJ1-5; 8 bases fit TRBD1. Germline loops: CDR1 MDHEN, CDR2 SYDVKM. The CDR3 has 15 amino acids. Unmatched junction bases numbered 8, after V lost 3 bases and J lost 7 bases. The CDR3 DNA is TGTGCCAGCAGTTTCCTGGACAGGGTCCGGCAGCCCCAGCATTTT. This sequence encodes CASSFLDRVRQPQHF.

This clonotype was recorded many times. This chain links TRBV12-3 or TRBV12-4 with TRBJ1-2, with D uncertain. V was clipped by 5 bases and J by 4 bases, with 17 bases between them. The CDR3 loop spans 15 amino acids. In DNA, the CDR3 is TGTGCCAGCAGTCCCGGCGGCCTCGACTTCTATGGCTACACCTTC. It encodes CASSPGGLDFYGYTF.

This clonotype has ten or more counts. The chain uses TRBV7-9 and TRBJ2-7; the D is unclear. Germline CDR1 is SEHNR and CDR2 is FQNEAQ (reference sequence). CDR3 size: 15 residues. Trimming removed 5 bases from V and 3 bases from J, with 17 bases in between. DNA of the CDR3: TGTGCCAGCAGCAACCGGACCCTTTCCGTCTACGAGCAGTACTTC. Protein product: CASSNRTLSVYEQYF.

The chain is built from TRBV11-3 and TRBJ2-1; tentative D call: TRBD2 (6 bases). CDR1 SGHNT and CDR2 YENEEA come from the germline V gene. The CDR3 runs 16 residues. The V and J ends lost 5 bases and 2 bases respectively, with 16 bases between them. The CDR3 loop is CASSGRLARPYNEQFF. The CDR3 nucleotides are TGTGCCAGCAGCGGGAGGCTAGCGCGACCCTACAATGAGCAGTTCTTC.

This clonotype occurred many times. This chain uses TRBV11-2 with TRBJ2-7, with TRBD2 as a possible D gene (5 bases). Per germline, CDR1 SGHAT and CDR2 FQNNGV. V was pared by 3 bases and J by 2 bases, with 11 bases between. This CDR3 has 14 residues. This chain's CDR3 is CASSFQSGAYEQYF. The CDR3, as DNA: TGTGCCAGCAGCTTTCAAAGCGGTGCCTACGAGCAGTACTTC.

This clonotype was found many times. This chain uses TRBV20-1 with TRBJ2-1; D perhaps matches TRBD1 (6 bases). V gave up 5 bases and J gave up 8 bases, with 25 bases separating them. Germline V gene sequence: CDR1 DFQATT, CDR2 SNEGSKA (reference sequence). This CDR3 spans 16 amino acids. The CDR3 reads CSAFSPRGPGVDEQFF. CDR3 nucleotide sequence: TGCAGTGCTTTTTCCCCCAGGGGACCAGGGGTCGATGAGCAGTTCTTC.

This clonotype occurred many times. A read error may account for a junction end that differs from germline. The CDR3 DNA is TGTGCCAGCAGCCAGGGACTATACAATGAGCAGTTCTTC. This codes for CASSQGLYNEQFF. This chain connects TRBV4-3 to TRBJ2-1, with 7 bases that match TRBD2. The CDR3 totals 13 residues. Germline V gene lookup returns CDR1 LGHNA and CDR2 YSLEER.

The chain carries TRBV19 and TRBJ1-4; 8 bases are a match to TRBD1. The CDR3 is made up of 14 amino acids. Germline CDR1 is LNHDA and CDR2 is SQIVND (reference sequence). The J segment lost 7 bases and the V segment lost 6 bases, leaving 7 bases of the junction unmatched. The chain's CDR3 is CASSRTGIGEKLFF. The CDR3, as DNA: TGTGCCAGTAGCCGGACAGGGATTGGTGAAAAACTGTTTTTT.

The V gene is TRBV29-1, the J gene TRBJ2-4; no clear D gene. CDR3 length equals 12 residues. CDR1 is SQVTM and CDR2 is ANQGSEA in the germline V gene. Trimming cost V 4 bases and J 3 bases, with 7 bases left between them. The CDR3 nucleotides read TGCAGCGTTGGTGGAGTCAAAAACATTCAGTACTTC. It is translated as CSVGGVKNIQYF.

As to this clonotype: Given a much more abundant clone one base away, this may be a read error. The chain combines TRBV11-3 with TRBJ2-7, with TRBD1 matching over 8 bases. With 5 bases clipped from V and 2 bases from J, the junction kept 14 bases outside the gene matches. This CDR3 comprises 17 residues. Germline V gene lookup returns CDR1 SGHNT and CDR2 YENEEA. The CDR3 loop reads CASSNQMTGDNPYEQYF. Written as DNA, the CDR3 is TGTGCCAGCAGCAACCAGATGACAGGGGACAACCCCTACGAGCAGTACTTC.

This clonotype was observed at least ten times. For the CDR3, the DNA is TGTGCCATAACTCAGGGGCGAAACTCCTACGAGCAGTACTTC. Protein: CAITQGRNSYEQYF. The chain has TRBV10-3 and TRBJ2-7, with a possible D match to TRBD1 (6 bases). The CDR3 is made up of 14 amino acids. V was cut by 9 bases and J by 0 bases, with 15 bases left in between. Germline assignment: CDR1 ENHRY and CDR2 SYGVKD.

This clonotype has at least ten counts. This chain joins TRBV7-8 and TRBJ1-2; the D gene is possibly TRBD1 (5 bases). The CDR3 consists of 14 residues. Germline V gene lookup returns CDR1 SGHVS and CDR2 FQNEAQ. V shed 2 bases and J shed 4 bases, with 11 bases lying between them. DNA for the CDR3: TGTGCCAGCAGCTTAACCGACAGCATCTATGGCTACACCTTC. Its translation: CASSLTDSIYGYTF.

This clonotype was counted at least ten times. This chain links TRBV7-6 with TRBJ2-3; 8 bases match TRBD1. V lost 3 bases to trimming and J lost 4 bases; unmatched junction nucleotides: 6. This CDR3 comprises 15 residues. Germline assignment: CDR1 SGHVS and CDR2 FNYEAQ. The CDR3, as DNA: TGTGCCAGCAGCTTCCAGACAGGGGAGGCAGATACGCAGTATTTT. Amino acids: CASSFQTGEADTQYF.

This clonotype was observed a few times. The J gene is TRBJ1-2, the V gene TRBV5-1; D is perhaps TRBD1 (6 bases). Trimming cost V 0 bases and J 8 bases, with 11 bases left between them. Germline values: CDR1 SGHRS, CDR2 YFSETQ. This CDR3 is built from 13 residues. The chain's CDR3 is CASSLEGTRGYTF. CDR3 sequence (DNA): TGCGCCAGCAGCTTGGAAGGGACACGCGGCTACACCTTC.

This clonotype was detected many times. This chain uses TRBV2 with TRBJ2-7; D unclear. The CDR3 consists of 14 residues. Trimming cost V 9 bases and J 0 bases, with 15 bases left between them. Germline lookup yields CDR1 SNHLY and CDR2 FYNNEI. The CDR3 region is CASKDRLASYEQYF. The DNA of the CDR3 is TGTGCCAGTAAAGATCGACTCGCCTCCTACGAGCAGTACTTC.

This clonotype occurred many times. V usage is TRBV5-1 and J usage is TRBJ2-1; D unresolved. The CDR3 contains 12 residues. The V and J ends lost 0 bases and 5 bases respectively, with 3 bases between them. CDR1 and CDR2 (germline): SGHRS, YFSETQ. CDR3 loop: CASSLDHNEQFF. The CDR3 DNA reads TGCGCCAGCAGCTTGGATCACAATGAGCAGTTCTTC.

In its sample, this clonotype was seen many times. The chain employs TRBV25-1 and TRBJ2-3, with TRBD2 as a possible D gene (6 bases). The CDR3 runs 16 residues. Trimming shortened V by 0 bases and J by 2 bases, and 12 bases separated the two germline ends. Germline-derived CDR1 and CDR2 are MGHDK and SYGVNS. For the CDR3, the DNA is TGTGCCAGCAGTGAATATCGCGGGACCCTCACAGATACGCAGTATTTT. Translating it yields CASSEYRGTLTDTQYF.

This clonotype was observed at least ten times. The gene calls are TRBV27 and TRBJ2-1; 11 positions agree with TRBD1. The trim removed 2 bases at V and 6 bases at J, leaving 3 bases unmatched. Per the germline V gene, CDR1 is MNHEY and CDR2 is SMNVEV (reference sequence). The CDR3 spans 15 residues. This CDR3 is CASSLGDRGINEQFF. CDR3 DNA sequence: TGTGCCAGCAGTTTAGGGGACAGGGGGATCAATGAGCAGTTCTTC.

This clonotype occurred many times. The V call is TRBV6-5, the J call TRBJ2-7; tentative D call: TRBD1 (6 bases). The germline V gene has CDR1 MNHEY and CDR2 SVGAGI. The CDR3 has 13 amino acids. With 6 bases removed from V and 5 bases from J, the gap between germline ends came to 14 bases. The CDR3 reads CASSRQVNNEQYF. The CDR3 coding sequence is TGTGCCAGCAGCCGACAGGTGAATAACGAGCAGTACTTC.

Comment on this clonotype: One base away lies a much larger clone, so this may be a sequencing read error. The rearrangement joins TRBV7-3 to TRBJ2-1; 16 bases map to TRBD2. Germline CDR1 and CDR2: SGHTA and FQGTGA. The CDR3 spans 18 residues. CDR3 nucleotide sequence: TGTGCCAGCAGCTTCTCACCCGGGACTAGCGGGAGGGACTATGAGCAGATCTTC. Translation gives CASSFSPGTSGRDYEQIF.

The sample holds many counts of this clonotype. The genes are TRBV5-5 and TRBJ1-1, with TRBD1 identical over 8 bases. The trim removed 4 bases at V and 5 bases at J, leaving 4 bases unmatched. CDR1 is SGHKS and CDR2 is YYEKEE in the germline V gene (reference sequence). The CDR3 extends over 13 amino acids. CDR3 coding DNA: TGTGCCAGCAGCGTCTGGACAGGGACTGAAGCTTTCTTT. Translated: CASSVWTGTEAFF.

This clonotype appeared many times. The chain links TRBV5-1 to TRBJ2-3, with TRBD1 matching over 9 bases. The junction had 1 base not matched to a gene; V was cut back by 1 base and J by 4 bases. Germline V gene lookup returns CDR1 SGHRS and CDR2 YFSETQ. The CDR3 runs 14 residues. In DNA form, the CDR3 reads TGCGCCAGCAGCTTGACAGGGGGCGCAGATACGCAGTATTTT. Encoded protein: CASSLTGGADTQYF.

This clonotype came up many times. The chain employs TRBV7-9 and TRBJ2-2; TRBD1 might be the D (5 bases). There are 16 residues in the CDR3. The germline V gene encodes CDR1 SEHNR and CDR2 FQNEAQ (reference sequence). V dropped 4 bases and J dropped 1 base, with 13 bases sitting between them. The CDR3 DNA reads TGTGCCAGCAGCTCAAGGGGATCGTTGAACACCGGGGAGCTGTTTTTT. The encoded protein is CASSSRGSLNTGELFF.

This clonotype was detected many times. The chain couples TRBV28 to TRBJ2-2; 8 positions agree with TRBD2. In germline, CDR1 is MDHEN, CDR2 SYDVKM. The CDR3 has 15 residues. V gave up 3 bases and J gave up 6 bases; unmatched junction bases: 6. The CDR3 spells CASSLGALAAGELFF. CDR3 coding DNA: TGTGCCAGCAGTTTGGGTGCACTAGCGGCCGGGGAGCTGTTTTTT.

This clonotype was seen repeatedly, ten times or more. The chain is built from TRBV28 and TRBJ2-7, with TRBD1 as a possible D gene (5 bases). Deletions cut 1 base from V and 6 bases from J, with 13 bases between. The germline gives CDR1 MDHEN, CDR2 SYDVKM. The CDR3 extends over 14 amino acids. CDR3 coding DNA: TGTGCCAGCAGTTTATACTGGCAGGGCGGCGAGCAGTACTTC. Translation: CASSLYWQGGEQYF. The variable domain in full, with the rest retrieved from reference TRBV28 and TRBJ2-7, is DVKVTQSSRYLVKRTGEKVFLECVQDMDHENMFWYRQDPGLGLRLIYFSYDVKMKEKGDIPEGYSVSREKKERFSLILESASTNQTSMYLCASSLYWQGGEQYFGPGTRLTVT.